This T cell receptor beta chain was identified in a study of shared clonotypes between healthy human individuals. CD45RO-negative, CCR7-selected cells formed the naive CD8 fraction, which excluded terminally differentiated effector memory CD45RA+ cells. All donors were Caucasian adults living in Nashville, Tennessee. Study-wide findings and caveats: Incompleteness in sorted-subset sequencing, despite large depth, was shown by rarefaction.

Trimming cost V 5 bases and J 8 bases, with 16 bases left between them. CDR1 and CDR2 from the germline V gene are SGHVS and FNYEAQ. The CDR3 extends over 14 amino acids. This clone was found once. The antigen remains unidentified. The protocol was immunoSEQ multiplex PCR, while the TCRdb copy is restricted to in-frame clones and leaves out a portion. The table shows hundreds of thousands of clones, with about 97% occurring only once. This sequence was found in a young man in good health. Specimen: naive CD8+ T cells sorted from blood. The chain couples TRBV7-6 to TRBJ2-1; D may be TRBD2 (5 bases). The DNA for the CDR3 is TGTGCCAGCAGCCCCAGCACCGGGGATTATGAGCAGTTCTTC. Translated, it gives CASSPSTGDYEQFF.